This T cell receptor (beta chain) was found in a study of cytomegalovirus exposure and HLA in healthy donors. Trimming took off 8 bases at V and 3 bases at J, with 40 bases between the two ends. CDR3 length: 22 amino acids. Germline CDR1 reads MDHEN; CDR2 reads SYDVKM. Researchers ran the PCR with 60 Vbeta and 13 Jbeta primers. TCRdb keeps only in-frame clones here, not all; method: immunoSEQ multiplex PCR. The sample has over 95,000 clones, 70% to 80% seen once. This sequence was found in a female donor in good health and CMV-seronegative. V is TRBV28 and J is TRBJ2-5, with a tentative D call TRBD1 (8 bases). The source material was PBMCs. In DNA form, the CDR3 reads TGTGCCAGCTATCACGGGGGGACAGGAGCTAGCGGTCTCTGGTTAAGGGAAGAGACCCAGTACTTC. Its protein is CASYHGGTGASGLWLREETQYF.